A single TCR beta chain is shown here with its context. Its binding antigen is unknown. One base away there is no much larger clone; base qualities are not given. Participants in the prospective study were enrolled through a virtual design, were aged about 18 to 100 years, and lived in roughly 24 United States geographic areas. To assign participants to cohorts, the prospective study relied on clinical history that participants themselves reported in a screening survey and a study questionnaire. In the prospective study, mobile phlebotomists collected whole blood, serum and a nasopharyngeal or oropharyngeal swab from each participant. Over a roughly two-month period, participants in the prospective study had the option of providing additional blood draws and questionnaires. Before DNA extraction, prospective study blood samples were shipped either frozen or at room temperature. These data are taken from a study of blood T cell repertoires in COVID-19 (dated by TCRdb to 2019 to 2021). A note on the overall study: Samples from collaborators originated in the United States, Italy and Spain and spanned both the acute and convalescent phases of COVID-19. The prospective study material was composed of cDNA or gDNA derived from T cells, B-cell-depleted T cells, or PBMCs. Deeply sampled blood TCRbeta repertoires from subjects exposed to, actively infected with, or recovered from COVID-19 were included in the dataset. A freely available public database, intended as a resource for researchers studying the immune response to SARS-CoV-2, is where the repertoires were released. The samples were drawn from two sources: the first 160 participants of the ongoing ImmuneRACE study, and 950 to 1,500 subjects contributed by 6 global collaborators. The sample metadata nearly always contained a de-identified subject ID, COVID-19 status, age in years and sex. Where available, HLA class I and class II types were taken from metadata supplied by the sample provider and were not determined by assay-based typing.

Unmatched junction bases come to 13, with V trimmed by 6 bases and J by 0 bases. Taken from the germline V gene (reference sequence), the CDR1 and CDR2 loops are LNHDA and SQIVND. From cysteine to phenylalanine, the CDR3 is 18 amino acids long. The DNA shown is the 54-base CDR3, in frame from base 1. Results the study describes overall, beyond this receptor: The quantity of clinical and demographic metadata differed by source and by participant and was supplied without curation.

The immunoSEQ Assay, a bias-controlled multiplex PCR, was used to amplify TCRbeta CDR3 regions from genomic DNA. In the authors' own workflow: The number of nucleated cells in each sample was estimated by amplification of reference gene primers within the assay. To quantify the absolute abundance of each unique TCRbeta CDR3 rearrangement, sequence reads were collapsed and filtered. For each sample, productive Simpson clonality was calculated as the square root of Simpson's diversity index over productive rearrangements. TCRdb stores this immuneACCESS table with in-frame sequences only. Part of the clones is absent; in the studies checked, under half of the shortfall reflects unresolved V genes, and no reason is known for the rest. V, J and clone size are taken as reported in that table, and D and trimming were inferred from the DNA itself. The sample includes a few hundred thousand clones, with about 84% observed a single time. The top ten constitute around 4% of the sample.

This TCR derives from a man aged 25 to 40 with acute COVID-19. The rearranged segments are TRBV19 and TRBJ1-3; TRBD1 matches 8 bases in the middle. Material: PBMCs or T cells enriched from blood (not recorded which). The DNA is TGTGCCAGTAGAACGATTCCCGGGACAGGAGGCTCTGGAAACACCATATATTTT. Translated, this is CASRTIPGTGGSGNTIYF.